Detailed here is one T cell receptor beta chain. Antigen: not known. Primed by a sample-barcoded 5' primer and a J-beta primer mix, a second PCR proceeded for roughly 6 to 12 cycles. TCRdb passed the 5' RACE reads through MiXCR, listing each CDR3 protein once. The sample yields roughly 1,700,000 distinct CDR3 sequences, roughly 27% seen once. This entry is derived from a study of blood T cells in healthy people across ages. Overall study findings and caveats: Older age went with lower TCR beta diversity per million T cells, in a roughly linear way. TCR beta diversity was tightly associated with the proportion of naive T cells.

V trimming: 5 bases; J trimming: 4 bases; junction bases outside the gene matches: 6. Germline-derived CDR1 and CDR2 are MNHNY and SVGAGI (reference sequence). This CDR3 has 14 amino acids. The receptor's source is a woman in her 30s in good health. J is TRBJ1-1 and V is TRBV6-6, with TRBD1 matching 8 bases. Sequenced: blood. The CDR3 DNA reads as TGTGCCAGCAGTCACAGGGGGGGGAGCACTGAAGCTTTCTTT. Translating it yields CASSHRGGSTEAFF.